The 24 T cell receptor beta chains given below trace back to one sample, sequenced in a study of blood T cell repertoires in COVID-19. Clones were sequenced by immunoSEQ multiplex PCR, and TCRdb holds only the in-frame ones, with some missing. The profile shows 95,000 to 100,000 clones, around 84% of them singletons. The material sequenced was peripheral blood. All receptors derive from a woman aged 70-85 years with active or convalescent COVID-19.

The rearrangement uses TRBV29-1 and TRBJ2-5; D is perhaps TRBD1 (6 bases). V lost 3 bases, J lost 5 bases, and 13 bases lay in between. Germline V gene lookup returns CDR1 SQVTM and CDR2 ANQGSEA. The CDR3 sequence is 13 residues long. The CDR3 sequence is CSVEGAVRETQYF. For the CDR3, the DNA is TGCAGCGTTGAGGGGGCGGTTAGGGAGACCCAGTACTTC.

The chain couples TRBV7-9 to TRBJ2-7, with TRBD1 matching 7 bases. The V and J ends lost 5 bases and 1 base, in that order; junction bases with no gene match: 8. The CDR3 extends over 15 amino acids. CDR1 is SEHNR and CDR2 is FQNEAQ in the germline V gene (reference sequence). As DNA, the CDR3 is TGTGCCAGCAGCCTGAAACCGGGACAGTCCTACGAGCAGTACTTC. Protein product: CASSLKPGQSYEQYF.

The rearrangement links TRBV5-4 to TRBJ2-1, with 10 bases fitting TRBD2. Germline assignment: CDR1 SGHNT and CDR2 YYREEE (reference sequence). V lost 0 bases to trimming and J lost 6 bases; unmatched junction nucleotides: 9. This CDR3 has 17 residues. In DNA, the CDR3 is TGTGCCAGCAGCTTGGCACAAATGTCTAGCGGGAGCAATGAGCAGTTCTTC. Amino acids: CASSLAQMSSGSNEQFF.

The table lists this clone with a count of one. This sequence joins TRBV5-1 and TRBJ1-4, with 9 nucleotides matching TRBD1. J was trimmed by 6 bases and V by 2 bases; bases with no gene match: 5. This CDR3 comprises 15 residues. Germline CDR1 SGHRS, CDR2 YFSETQ. The CDR3: CASSLRGQGYEKLFF. CDR3 nucleotides: TGCGCCAGCAGCTTAAGGGGACAGGGCTATGAAAAACTGTTTTTT.

Regarding this clone: Within the sample, other DNA sequences also encode this same CDR3. The chain couples TRBV12-3 or TRBV12-4 to TRBJ2-3; D call uncertain. The V and J ends lost 3 bases and 4 bases respectively, with 5 bases between them. The CDR3 contains 12 residues. CDR3 in DNA: TGTGCCAGCAGTTTCGGAGCAGATACGCAGTATTTT. It encodes CASSFGADTQYF.

The chain has TRBV28 and TRBJ1-2, with D hard to call. Germline CDR1 reads MDHEN; CDR2 reads SYDVKM. The ends were cut back, 5 bases at V and 5 bases at J, with 15 bases in the middle. The CDR3 loop spans 14 amino acids. CDR3 loop: CASSPNLQLYGYTF. The CDR3 DNA reads TGTGCCAGCAGTCCAAATCTACAGCTGTATGGCTACACCTTC.

V and J are TRBV7-2 and TRBJ2-2; TRBD1 aligns across 7 bases. The CDR3 loop spans 15 amino acids. The germline gives CDR1 SGHTA, CDR2 FQGNSA. V lost 5 bases and J lost 4; bases outside the gene matches: 7. This CDR3 is CASSKKQGLTGELFF. The CDR3 DNA follows: TGTGCCAGCAGCAAAAAACAGGGGCTCACCGGGGAGCTGTTTTTT.

This clone showed up just a few times. The chain combines TRBV28 with TRBJ2-7; D uncertain. Per the germline V gene, CDR1 is MDHEN and CDR2 is SYDVKM. This CDR3 region has 13 residues. V was trimmed by 5 bases and J by 6 bases, leaving 14 bases between them. CDR3 sequence reads: CASSALPLGEQYF. The CDR3 DNA reads TGTGCCAGCAGTGCCCTTCCCCTAGGCGAGCAGTACTTC.

This rearrangement joins TRBV11-2 to TRBJ2-2, with a possible D match to TRBD1 (5 bases). Between the trimmed V and J ends, which lost 3 bases and 4 bases, there was a span of 18 bases. Germline values: CDR1 SGHAT, CDR2 FQNNGV. This CDR3 is 17 amino acids long. In DNA, the CDR3 is TGTGCCAGCAGCTTTTCCGGAAGGGGATTTGGCACCGGGGAGCTGTTTTTT. As protein: CASSFSGRGFGTGELFF. The variable domain in full, with the rest retrieved from reference TRBV11-2 and TRBJ2-2, is EAGVAQSPRYKIIEKRQSVAFWCNPISGHATLYWYQQILGQGPKLLIQFQNNGVVDDSQLPKDRFSAERLKGVDSTLKIQPAKLEDSAVYLCASSFSGRGFGTGELFFGEGSRLTVL.

The rearrangement uses TRBV3-1 (or the pseudogene TRBV3-2) and TRBJ2-7, with 15 bases matching TRBD2. CDR3 length: 16 amino acids. CDR1 and CDR2 from the germline V gene are LGHDT and YNNKEL (reference sequence). V was pared by 3 bases and J by 1 base, with 1 base of the junction left unmatched. In DNA, the CDR3 is TGTGCCAGCAGCCAGGGGACTAGCGGGAGGTCCTACGAGCAGTACTTC. It encodes CASSQGTSGRSYEQYF.

This chain connects TRBV5-4 to TRBJ2-7; 7 nucleotides match TRBD2. Germline V CDR1 and CDR2: SGHNT, YYREEE (reference sequence). The V and J ends lost 4 bases and 4 bases, in that order; junction bases with no gene match: 14. This CDR3 comprises 16 residues. The CDR3 region has the DNA TGTGCCAGCAGCCCTCGGCGGGAAGCGGGGATTTACGAGCAGTACTTC. Amino acid sequence: CASSPRREAGIYEQYF.

The V and J genes are TRBV4-1 and TRBJ2-7, with D tentatively TRBD2 (6 bases). The CDR3 is 12 amino acids. V shed 1 base and J shed 9 bases, with 10 bases lying between them. CDR1 and CDR2 from the germline V gene are MGHRA and YSYEKL. CDR3 bases: TGCGCCAGCAGCCAAGTCGGGGGTCGGCAGTACTTC. Encoded protein: CASSQVGGRQYF.

The J gene is TRBJ2-5, the V gene TRBV7-2; 7 bases align to TRBD2. Germline CDR1 reads SGHTA; CDR2 reads FQGNSA. The CDR3 runs to 17 residues. The V gene end was trimmed by 3 bases and the J gene end by 0 bases; junction bases not matched to a gene: 10. DNA of the CDR3: TGTGCCAGCAGCTTGAGGTCTAGCGGACTTTACCAAGAGACCCAGTACTTC. Translating gives CASSLRSSGLYQETQYF.

The rearrangement joins TRBV2 to TRBJ2-7, with TRBD2 identical over 7 bases. The junction had 15 bases not matched to a gene; V was cut back by 4 bases and J by 3 bases. The CDR3 extends over 17 amino acids. Germline V gene data show CDR1 as SNHLY and CDR2 as FYNNEI. The CDR3 spells CASSGAAGRPPFYEQYF. In nucleotides, the CDR3 is TGTGCCAGCAGTGGGGCAGCGGGGCGCCCCCCGTTCTACGAGCAGTACTTC.

The gene calls are TRBV5-6 and TRBJ1-3; 8 positions agree with TRBD1. Per the germline V gene, CDR1 is SGHDT and CDR2 is YYEEEE. The length of the CDR3 is 18 residues. The ends lost 1 base at V and 1 base at J; junction bases unmatched: 10. CDR3 nucleotide sequence: TGTGCCAGCAGCTTGACCCGGACAGGGTGGGATTCTGGAAACACCATATATTTT. Translated: CASSLTRTGWDSGNTIYF.

J is TRBJ1-1 and V is TRBV5-1; D not resolved. V dropped 1 base and J dropped 5 bases, with 9 bases sitting between them. Germline assignment: CDR1 SGHRS and CDR2 YFSETQ. CDR3 length: 13 amino acids. CDR3 amino acids: CASSLLIQTEAFF. CDR3 coding DNA: TGCGCCAGCAGCTTGTTGATCCAGACTGAAGCTTTCTTT.

The gene calls are TRBV5-4 and TRBJ2-7; TRBD1 matches at 9 bases. CDR1 is SGHNT, CDR2 YYREEE, per germline (reference sequence). This CDR3 is 14 amino acids long. Losses at the gene ends were 3 bases for V and 2 bases for J; bases not matched to a gene: 3. As DNA, the CDR3 is TGTGCCAGCAGCTGGGGGACAGGGACCTACGAGCAGTACTTC. It specifies CASSWGTGTYEQYF.

The chain couples TRBV18 to TRBJ2-3; D may be TRBD1 (5 bases). CDR1 KGHSH and CDR2 LQKENI come from the germline V gene. This CDR3 contains 15 residues. V was clipped by 3 bases and J by 3 bases, with 13 bases between them. The DNA for the CDR3 is TGTGCCAGCTCACCCCAAGGGGATGGGACAGATACGCAGTATTTT. It codes for CASSPQGDGTDTQYF.

The chain recombines TRBV11-3 with TRBJ2-7; TRBD1 might be the D (6 bases). The V gene lost 5 bases and the J gene lost 4 bases, with 12 bases spanning the gap. There are 13 residues in the CDR3. Germline V gene sequence: CDR1 SGHNT, CDR2 YENEEA. The DNA for the CDR3 is TGTGCCAGCAGCCGGGTGACAGGTTACGAGCAGTACTTC. This translates into CASSRVTGYEQYF.

The CDR3: CASSPYRGPGELFF. The CDR3, as DNA: TGTGCCAGTAGTCCTTACAGGGGACCCGGGGAGCTGTTTTTT. The chain has TRBV19 and TRBJ2-2; 7 bases are a match to TRBD1. From germline, CDR1 is LNHDA and CDR2 SQIVND (reference sequence). V gave up 5 bases and J gave up 6 bases; unmatched junction bases: 6. The CDR3 sequence is 14 residues long.

The J gene is TRBJ2-1, the V gene TRBV3-1 (or the pseudogene TRBV3-2), with 9 bases matching TRBD2. Germline CDR1 and CDR2: LGHDT and YNNKEL (reference sequence). The junction had 16 bases not matched to a gene; V was cut back by 5 bases and J by 8 bases. The CDR3 is made up of 17 amino acids. CDR3 nucleotide sequence: TGTGCCAGCAGCACCAACCTGGGTTTTAGCGGGGGCTATGAGCAGTTCTTC. Protein sequence: CASSTNLGFSGGYEQFF.

The chain is built from TRBV30 and TRBJ1-4, with D unclear. Germline lookup yields CDR1 GTSNPN and CDR2 SVGIG (reference sequence). Deletions cut 4 bases from V and 7 bases from J, with 10 bases between. CDR3 length: 12 amino acids. The CDR3 coding sequence is TGTGCCTGGAAGGACTTTAGTGAAAAACTGTTTTTT. Residues: CAWKDFSEKLFF.

The chain recombines TRBV3-1 (or the pseudogene TRBV3-2) with TRBJ1-4; D may be TRBD1 (6 bases). The CDR3 covers 15 residues. The germline V and J ends were trimmed by 0 bases and 10 bases, with 15 bases remaining between them. Germline V gives CDR1 LGHDT, CDR2 YNNKEL (reference sequence). The CDR3 DNA is TGTGCCAGCAGCCAAGATCGTACAGGGCTTGGAAAACTGTTTTTT. Its protein product is CASSQDRTGLGKLFF.

This chain connects TRBV24-1 to TRBJ1-1, with D possibly TRBD1 on 6 matching bases. Trimming took off 9 bases at V and 1 base at J, with 17 bases between the two ends. The CDR3 totals 15 residues. Germline V lookup: CDR1 KGHDR, CDR2 SFDVKD. CDR3 in amino acids: CATRPARGSNTEAFF. The CDR3 nucleotides are TGTGCCACCCGACCCGCCAGGGGATCGAACACTGAAGCTTTCTTT.